These T cell receptor beta chains were read from a single sample in a study of T cell responses to AZD1222 COVID-19 vaccine. Assay used: immunoSEQ multiplex PCR; TCRdb lists only in-frame clones, some missing. The data contain roughly 150,000 clones, approximately 88% of them singletons. Specimen: peripheral blood, collected on day 0 of MenACWY control vaccination. Receptor source: an adult in good health. Each CDR3 is given with its conserved first and last residue. The order of the fields is V gene, CDR3 length, J gene, CDR3 protein.

>TRBV5-1|13|TRBJ1-1
CASSAQPQGLAFF
>TRBV7-8|15|TRBJ1-1
CASSLARGRNTEAFF
>TRBV6-5|15|TRBJ1-1
CASTPTTGVETEAFF
>TRBV3-1/TRBV3-2|12|TRBJ2-7
CASRREGYEQYF
>TRBV7-3|13|TRBJ2-5
CASSLMGQETQYF
>TRBV7-6|14|TRBJ2-7
CASSLYRGLSEQYF
>TRBV4-1|15|TRBJ2-7
CASSLSDSRKPEQYF
>TRBV4-1|16|TRBJ1-5
CASSQDRGTLNQPQHF
>TRBV18|12|TRBJ1-3
CASSPPGNTIYF
>TRBV28|14|TRBJ1-4
CASSLSLAQQKLFF
>TRBV28|13|TRBJ1-6
CATWDSFNSPLHF
>TRBV12-3/TRBV12-4|11|TRBJ2-3
CASSPTDTQYF
>TRBV4-3|16|TRBJ1-1
CASSQDGDVGGTEAFF
>TRBV4-1|15|TRBJ1-2
CASSLRTDTNYGYTF
>TRBV28|13|TRBJ2-7
CASGRPTGYEQYF
>TRBV13|12|TRBJ1-1
CASSLARVEAFF
>TRBV7-9|16|TRBJ1-1
CASRSAPLTGETEAFF
>TRBV3-1/TRBV3-2|14|TRBJ1-2
CASSPRDRVDGYTF
>TRBV28|15|TRBJ1-2
CASSFEDRTNYGYTF
>TRBV11-3|13|TRBJ2-5
CASSLQGGETQYF
>TRBV28|15|TRBJ1-1
CASSSPQGANTEAFF
>TRBV9|16|TRBJ2-7
CASSVRTRVSMYEQYF